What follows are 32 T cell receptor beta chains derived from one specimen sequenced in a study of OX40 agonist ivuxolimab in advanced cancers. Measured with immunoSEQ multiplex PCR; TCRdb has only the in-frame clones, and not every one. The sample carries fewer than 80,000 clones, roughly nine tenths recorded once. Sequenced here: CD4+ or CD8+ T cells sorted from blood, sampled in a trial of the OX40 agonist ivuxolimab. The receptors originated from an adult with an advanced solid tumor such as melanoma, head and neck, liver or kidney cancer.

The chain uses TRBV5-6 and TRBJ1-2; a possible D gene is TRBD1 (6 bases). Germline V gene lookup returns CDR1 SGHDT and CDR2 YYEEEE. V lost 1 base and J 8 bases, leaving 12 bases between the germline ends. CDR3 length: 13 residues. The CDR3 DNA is TGTGCCAGCAGCTTGACAGGGCCCTGGGGCTACACCTTC. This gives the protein CASSLTGPWGYTF.

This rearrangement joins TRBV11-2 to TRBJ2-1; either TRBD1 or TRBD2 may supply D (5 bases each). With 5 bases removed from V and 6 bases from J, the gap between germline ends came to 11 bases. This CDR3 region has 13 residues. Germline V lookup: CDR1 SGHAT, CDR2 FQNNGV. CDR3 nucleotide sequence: TGTGCCAGCAGCCACGGGACCAGCAATGAGCAGTTCTTC. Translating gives CASSHGTSNEQFF.

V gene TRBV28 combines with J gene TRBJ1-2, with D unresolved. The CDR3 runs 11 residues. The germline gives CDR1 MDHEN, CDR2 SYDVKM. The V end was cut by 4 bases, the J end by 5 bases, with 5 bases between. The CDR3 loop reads CASSSDYGYTF. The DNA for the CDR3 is TGTGCCAGCAGTTCCGATTATGGCTACACCTTC.

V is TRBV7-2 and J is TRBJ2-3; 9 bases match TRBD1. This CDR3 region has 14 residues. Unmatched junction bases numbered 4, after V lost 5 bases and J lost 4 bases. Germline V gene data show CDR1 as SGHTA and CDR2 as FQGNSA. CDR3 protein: CASSPGTGSDTQYF. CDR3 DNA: TGTGCCAGCAGCCCCGGGACAGGGTCAGATACGCAGTATTTT.

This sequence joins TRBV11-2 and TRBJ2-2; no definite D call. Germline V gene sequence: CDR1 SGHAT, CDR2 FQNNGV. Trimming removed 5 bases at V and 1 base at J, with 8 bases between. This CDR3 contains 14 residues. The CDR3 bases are TGTGCCAGCAGCATCCGGTTGAACACCGGGGAGCTGTTTTTT. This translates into CASSIRLNTGELFF. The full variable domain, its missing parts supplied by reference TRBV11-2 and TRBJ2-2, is EAGVAQSPRYKIIEKRQSVAFWCNPISGHATLYWYQQILGQGPKLLIQFQNNGVVDDSQLPKDRFSAERLKGVDSTLKIQPAKLEDSAVYLCASSIRLNTGELFFGEGSRLTVL.

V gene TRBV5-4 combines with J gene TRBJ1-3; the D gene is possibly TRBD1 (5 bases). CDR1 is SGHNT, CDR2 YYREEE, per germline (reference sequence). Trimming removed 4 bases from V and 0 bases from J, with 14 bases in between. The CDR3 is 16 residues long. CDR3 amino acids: CASSRGVISSGNTIYF. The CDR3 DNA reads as TGTGCCAGCAGCCGGGGGGTGATCAGCTCTGGAAACACCATATATTTT.

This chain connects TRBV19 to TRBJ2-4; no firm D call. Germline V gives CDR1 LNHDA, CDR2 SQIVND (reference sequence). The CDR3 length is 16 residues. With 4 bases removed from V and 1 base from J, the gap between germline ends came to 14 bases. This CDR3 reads CASSKFGISAKNIQYF. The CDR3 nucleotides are TGTGCCAGTAGTAAATTCGGTATCTCCGCCAAAAACATTCAGTACTTC.

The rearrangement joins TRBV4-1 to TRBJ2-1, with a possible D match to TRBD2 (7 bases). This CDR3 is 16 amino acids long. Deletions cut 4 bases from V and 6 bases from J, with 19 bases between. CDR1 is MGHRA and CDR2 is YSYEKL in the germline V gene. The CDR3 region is CASSPTRGREINEQFF. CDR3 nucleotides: TGCGCCAGCAGCCCCACCCGGGGGCGGGAGATCAATGAGCAGTTCTTC.

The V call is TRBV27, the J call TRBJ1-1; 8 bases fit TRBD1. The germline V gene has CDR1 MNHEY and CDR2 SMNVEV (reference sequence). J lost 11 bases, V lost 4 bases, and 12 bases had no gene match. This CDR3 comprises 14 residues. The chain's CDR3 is CASSSPGQAKRAFF. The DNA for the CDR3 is TGTGCCAGCAGTTCACCGGGACAGGCGAAACGGGCTTTCTTT.

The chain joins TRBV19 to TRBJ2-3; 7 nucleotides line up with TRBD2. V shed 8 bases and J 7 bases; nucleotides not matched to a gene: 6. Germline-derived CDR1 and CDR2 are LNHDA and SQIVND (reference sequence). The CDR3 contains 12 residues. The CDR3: CASSSSGNTQYF. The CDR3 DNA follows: TGTGCCAGTTCCTCTAGCGGTAATACGCAGTATTTT.

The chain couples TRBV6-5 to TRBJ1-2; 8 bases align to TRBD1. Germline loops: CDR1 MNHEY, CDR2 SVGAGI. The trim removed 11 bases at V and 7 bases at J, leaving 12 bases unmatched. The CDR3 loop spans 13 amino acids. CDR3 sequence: CASRAQGAFGYTF. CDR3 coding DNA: TGTGCCTCCCGAGCCCAGGGGGCTTTTGGCTACACCTTC.

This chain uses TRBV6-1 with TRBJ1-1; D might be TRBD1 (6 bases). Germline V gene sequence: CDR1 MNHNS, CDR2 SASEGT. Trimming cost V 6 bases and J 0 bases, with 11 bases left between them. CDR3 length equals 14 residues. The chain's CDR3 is CASRRTVMNTEAFF. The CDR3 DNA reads TGTGCCAGCAGGAGGACAGTCATGAACACTGAAGCTTTCTTT.

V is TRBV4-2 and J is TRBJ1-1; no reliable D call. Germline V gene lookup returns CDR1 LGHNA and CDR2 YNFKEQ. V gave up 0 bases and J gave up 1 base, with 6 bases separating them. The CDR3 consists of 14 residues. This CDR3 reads CASSQDSKNTEAFF. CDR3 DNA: TGTGCCAGCAGCCAAGATTCCAAGAACACTGAAGCTTTCTTT.

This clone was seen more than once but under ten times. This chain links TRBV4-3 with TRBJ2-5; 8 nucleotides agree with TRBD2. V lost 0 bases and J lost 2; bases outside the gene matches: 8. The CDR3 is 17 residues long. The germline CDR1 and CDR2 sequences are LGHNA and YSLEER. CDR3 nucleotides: TGCGCCAGCAGCCAAGATCTGGCTAGCGGGCCTCAAGAGACCCAGTACTTC. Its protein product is CASSQDLASGPQETQYF.

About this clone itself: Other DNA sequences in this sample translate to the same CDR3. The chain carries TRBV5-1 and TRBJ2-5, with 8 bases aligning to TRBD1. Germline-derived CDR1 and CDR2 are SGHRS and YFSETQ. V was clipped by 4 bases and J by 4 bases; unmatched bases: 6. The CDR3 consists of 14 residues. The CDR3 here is CASSPDRGGETQYF. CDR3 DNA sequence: TGCGCCAGCAGCCCAGACAGGGGTGGAGAGACCCAGTACTTC.

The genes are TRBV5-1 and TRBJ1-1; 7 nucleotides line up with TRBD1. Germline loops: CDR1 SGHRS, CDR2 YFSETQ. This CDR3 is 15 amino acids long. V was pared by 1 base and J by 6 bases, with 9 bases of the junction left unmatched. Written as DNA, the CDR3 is TGCGCCAGCAGCTTGTCGGTTTCAGGGGGGGCTGAAGCTTTCTTT. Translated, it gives CASSLSVSGGAEAFF.

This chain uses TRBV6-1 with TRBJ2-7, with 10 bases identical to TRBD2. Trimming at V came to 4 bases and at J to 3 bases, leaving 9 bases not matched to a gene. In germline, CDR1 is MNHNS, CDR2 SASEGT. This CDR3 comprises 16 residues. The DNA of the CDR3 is TGTGCCAGCAGTGCCCCGGTTGCTAGCGGGAGCTACGAGCAGTACTTC. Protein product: CASSAPVASGSYEQYF.

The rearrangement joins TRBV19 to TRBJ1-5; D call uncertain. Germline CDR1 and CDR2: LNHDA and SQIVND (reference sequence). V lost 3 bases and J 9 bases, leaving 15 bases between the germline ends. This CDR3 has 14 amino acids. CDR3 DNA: TGTGCCAGTAGTATTCAACTTCACTCCCGGCCCCAGCATTTT. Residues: CASSIQLHSRPQHF.

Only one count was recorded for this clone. The CDR3 DNA reads TGTGCCAGCAGCGTTACTACAGGCTCCTACAATGAGCAGTTCTTC. Translated: CASSVTTGSYNEQFF. This rearrangement joins TRBV6-5 to TRBJ2-1, with D maybe TRBD1 (5 bases). This CDR3 region has 15 residues. CDR1 is MNHEY, CDR2 SVGAGI, per germline. V was cut by 6 bases and J by 0 bases, with 12 bases left in between.

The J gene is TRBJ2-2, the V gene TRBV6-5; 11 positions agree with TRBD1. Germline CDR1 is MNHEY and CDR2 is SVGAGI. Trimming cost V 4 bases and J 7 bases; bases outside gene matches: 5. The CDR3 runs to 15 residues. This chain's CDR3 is CASSSGQGVIGELFF. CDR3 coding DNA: TGTGCCAGCAGTTCGGGACAGGGGGTTATCGGGGAGCTGTTTTTT.

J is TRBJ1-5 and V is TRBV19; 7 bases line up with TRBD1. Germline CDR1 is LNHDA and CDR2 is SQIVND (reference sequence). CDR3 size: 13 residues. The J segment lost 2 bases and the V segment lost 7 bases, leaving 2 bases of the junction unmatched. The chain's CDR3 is CASNDRGNQPQHF. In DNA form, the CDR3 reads TGTGCCAGTAATGACAGGGGCAATCAGCCCCAGCATTTT.

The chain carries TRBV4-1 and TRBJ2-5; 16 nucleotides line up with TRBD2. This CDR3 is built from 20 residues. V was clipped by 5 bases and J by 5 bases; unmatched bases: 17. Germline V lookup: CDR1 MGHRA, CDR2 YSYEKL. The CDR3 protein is CASSNRIGTSGRADQETQYF. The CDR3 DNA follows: TGCGCCAGCAGCAATAGAATTGGGACTAGCGGGAGGGCGGATCAGGAGACCCAGTACTTC.

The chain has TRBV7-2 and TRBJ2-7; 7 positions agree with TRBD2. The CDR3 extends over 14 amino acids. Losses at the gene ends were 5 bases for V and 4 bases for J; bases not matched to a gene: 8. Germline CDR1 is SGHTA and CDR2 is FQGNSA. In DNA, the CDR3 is TGTGCCAGCAGCACCATAGGACTAGTTTACGAGCAGTACTTC. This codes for CASSTIGLVYEQYF.

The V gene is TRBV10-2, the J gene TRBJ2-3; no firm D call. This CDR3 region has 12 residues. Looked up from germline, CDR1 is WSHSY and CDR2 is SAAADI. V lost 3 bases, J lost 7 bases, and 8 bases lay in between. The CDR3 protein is CASSESPHTQYF. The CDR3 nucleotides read TGCGCCAGCAGTGAAAGCCCCCATACGCAGTATTTT.

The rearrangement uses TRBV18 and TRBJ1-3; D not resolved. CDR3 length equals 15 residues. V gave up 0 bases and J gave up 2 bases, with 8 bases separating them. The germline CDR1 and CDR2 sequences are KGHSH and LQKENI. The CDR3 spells CASSPPSTAGNTIYF. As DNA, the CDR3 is TGTGCCAGCTCACCACCTTCGACCGCTGGAAACACCATATATTTT. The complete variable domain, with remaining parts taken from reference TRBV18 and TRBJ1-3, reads NAGVMQNPRHLVRRRGQEARLRCSPMKGHSHVYWYRQLPEEGLKFMVYLQKENIIDESGMPKERFSAEFPKEGPSILRIQQVVRGDSAAYFCASSPPSTAGNTIYFGEGSWLTVV.

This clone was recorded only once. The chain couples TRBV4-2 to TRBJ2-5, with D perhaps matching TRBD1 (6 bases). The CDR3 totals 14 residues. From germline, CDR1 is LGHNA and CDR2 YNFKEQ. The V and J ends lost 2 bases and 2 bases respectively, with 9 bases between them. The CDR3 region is CASSQQGWQETQYF. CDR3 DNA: TGTGCCAGCAGCCAACAGGGGTGGCAAGAGACCCAGTACTTC.

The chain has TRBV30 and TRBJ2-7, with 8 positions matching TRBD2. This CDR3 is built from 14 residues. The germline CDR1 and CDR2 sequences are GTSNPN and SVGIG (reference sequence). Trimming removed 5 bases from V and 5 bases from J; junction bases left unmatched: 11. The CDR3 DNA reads TGTGCCTGGCGAACGTCGGGAGGGCCCCACGAGCAGTACTTC. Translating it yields CAWRTSGGPHEQYF.

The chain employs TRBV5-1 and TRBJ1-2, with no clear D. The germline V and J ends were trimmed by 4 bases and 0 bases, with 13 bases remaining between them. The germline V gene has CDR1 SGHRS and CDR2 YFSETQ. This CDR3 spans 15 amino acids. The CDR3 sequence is CASSPLSVPNYGYTF. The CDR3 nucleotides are TGCGCCAGCAGCCCCCTTTCGGTACCTAACTATGGCTACACCTTC. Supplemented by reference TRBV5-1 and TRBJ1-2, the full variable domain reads KAGVTQTPRYLIKTRGQQVTLSCSPISGHRSVSWYQQTPGQGLQFLFEYFSETQRNKGNFPGRFSGRQFSNSRSEMNVSTLELGDSALYLCASSPLSVPNYGYTFGSGTRLTVV.

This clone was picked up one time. The CDR3, as DNA: TGTGCCAGCAGCCCAGATCTAACTAGCGGGGAGCTGTTTTTT. As protein: CASSPDLTSGELFF. The chain employs TRBV5-4 and TRBJ2-2; tentatively, D is TRBD2 (5 bases). The CDR3 extends over 14 amino acids. V was shortened by 4 bases and J by 7 bases, with 14 bases between the two germline ends. Germline assignment: CDR1 SGHNT and CDR2 YYREEE (reference sequence).

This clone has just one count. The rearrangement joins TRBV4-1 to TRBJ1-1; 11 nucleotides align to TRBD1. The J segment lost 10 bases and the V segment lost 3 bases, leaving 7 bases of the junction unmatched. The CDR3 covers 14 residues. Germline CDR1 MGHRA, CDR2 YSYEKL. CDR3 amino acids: CASSQDRGQVRAFF. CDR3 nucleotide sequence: TGCGCCAGCAGCCAGGACAGGGGGCAAGTAAGAGCTTTCTTT.

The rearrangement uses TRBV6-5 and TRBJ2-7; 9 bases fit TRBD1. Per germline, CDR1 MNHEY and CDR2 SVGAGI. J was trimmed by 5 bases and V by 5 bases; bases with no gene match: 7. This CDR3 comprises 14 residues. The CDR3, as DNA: TGTGCCAGCAGTGTTGGGACAGGGAGCCACGAGCAGTACTTC. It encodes CASSVGTGSHEQYF.

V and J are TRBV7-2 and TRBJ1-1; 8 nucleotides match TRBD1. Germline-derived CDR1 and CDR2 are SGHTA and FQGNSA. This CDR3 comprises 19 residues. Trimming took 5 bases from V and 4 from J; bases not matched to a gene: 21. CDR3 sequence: CASSPVAPFVRGRVTEAFF. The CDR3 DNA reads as TGTGCCAGCAGCCCGGTAGCCCCGTTCGTCAGGGGGCGGGTCACTGAAGCTTTCTTT.